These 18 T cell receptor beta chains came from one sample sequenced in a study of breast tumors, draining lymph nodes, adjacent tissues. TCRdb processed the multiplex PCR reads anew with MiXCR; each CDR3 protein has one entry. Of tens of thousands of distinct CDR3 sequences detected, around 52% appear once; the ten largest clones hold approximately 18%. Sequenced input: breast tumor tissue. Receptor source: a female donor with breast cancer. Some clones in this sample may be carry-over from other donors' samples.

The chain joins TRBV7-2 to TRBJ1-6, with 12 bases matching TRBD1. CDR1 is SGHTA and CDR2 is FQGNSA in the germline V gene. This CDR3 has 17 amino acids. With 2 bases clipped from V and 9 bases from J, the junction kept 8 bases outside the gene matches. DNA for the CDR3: TGTGCCAGCAGCTTAATTGGGACAGGGGGCCGGGTTTCACCCCTCCACTTT. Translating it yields CASSLIGTGGRVSPLHF.

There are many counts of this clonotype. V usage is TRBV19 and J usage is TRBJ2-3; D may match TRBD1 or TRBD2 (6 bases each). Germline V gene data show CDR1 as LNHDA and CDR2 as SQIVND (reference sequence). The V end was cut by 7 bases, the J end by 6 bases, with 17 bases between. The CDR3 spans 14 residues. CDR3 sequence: CASTPMGGRDTQYF. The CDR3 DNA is TGTGCCAGTACCCCAATGGGGGGCCGGGATACGCAGTATTTT.

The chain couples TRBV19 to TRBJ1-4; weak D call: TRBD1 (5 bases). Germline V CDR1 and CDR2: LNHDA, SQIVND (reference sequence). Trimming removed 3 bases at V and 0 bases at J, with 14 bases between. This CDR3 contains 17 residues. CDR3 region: CASSIRWGFSTNEKLFF. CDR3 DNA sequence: TGTGCCAGTAGTATCCGGTGGGGGTTTTCAACTAATGAAAAACTGTTTTTT.

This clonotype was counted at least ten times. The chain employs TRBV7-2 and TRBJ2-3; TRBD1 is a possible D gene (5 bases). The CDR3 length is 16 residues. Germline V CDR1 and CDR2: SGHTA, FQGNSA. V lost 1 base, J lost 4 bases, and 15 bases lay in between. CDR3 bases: TGTGCCAGCAGCTTAGTACCTTACAGGACCGCAGATACGCAGTATTTT. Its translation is CASSLVPYRTADTQYF.

CDR3 sequence: CASTSGQGAGYTF. CDR3 nucleotides: TGTGCCAGCACGTCGGGACAGGGGGCAGGCTACACCTTC. V and J are TRBV2 and TRBJ1-2; 12 nucleotides line up with TRBD1. Germline CDR1 SNHLY, CDR2 FYNNEI. J lost 8 bases, V lost 7 bases, and 5 bases had no gene match. The CDR3 totals 13 residues.

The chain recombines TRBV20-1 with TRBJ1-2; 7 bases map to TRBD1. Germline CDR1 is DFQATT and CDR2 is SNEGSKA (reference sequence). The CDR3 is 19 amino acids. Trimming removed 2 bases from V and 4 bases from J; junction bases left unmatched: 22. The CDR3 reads CSARSRSGTAGFGGYGYTF. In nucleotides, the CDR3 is TGCAGTGCTAGAAGCCGCTCCGGGACAGCGGGCTTTGGAGGCTATGGCTACACCTTC.

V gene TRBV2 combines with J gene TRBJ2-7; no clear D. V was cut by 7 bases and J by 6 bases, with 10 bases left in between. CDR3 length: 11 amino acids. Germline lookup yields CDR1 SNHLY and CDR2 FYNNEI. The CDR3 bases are TGTGCCAGCACCGTAACAGCCGAGCAGTACTTC. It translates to CASTVTAEQYF. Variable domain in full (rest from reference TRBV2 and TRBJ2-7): EPEVTQTPSHQVTQMGQEVILRCVPISNHLYFYWYRQILGQKVEFLVSFYNNEISEKSEIFDDQFSVERPDGSNFTLKIRSTKLEDSAMYFCASTVTAEQYFGPGTRLTVT.

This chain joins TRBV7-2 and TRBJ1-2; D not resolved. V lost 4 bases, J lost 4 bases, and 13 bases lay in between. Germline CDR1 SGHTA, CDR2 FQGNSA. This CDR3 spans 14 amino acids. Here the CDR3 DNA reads TGTGCCAGCAGCTCGGCCCCGGGGATCTATGGCTACACCTTC. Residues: CASSSAPGIYGYTF.

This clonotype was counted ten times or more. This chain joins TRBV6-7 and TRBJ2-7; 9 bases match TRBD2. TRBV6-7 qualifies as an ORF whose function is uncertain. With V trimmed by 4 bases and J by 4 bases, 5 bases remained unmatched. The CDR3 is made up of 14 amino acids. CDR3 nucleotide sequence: TGTGCCAGCAGTTGGCGGGAGGGATTTTACGAGCAGTACTTC. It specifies CASSWREGFYEQYF.

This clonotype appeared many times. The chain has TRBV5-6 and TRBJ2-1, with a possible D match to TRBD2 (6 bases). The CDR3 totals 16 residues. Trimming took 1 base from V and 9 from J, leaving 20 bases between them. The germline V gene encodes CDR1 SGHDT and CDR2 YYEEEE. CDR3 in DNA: TGTGCCAGCAGCTTGTCCGACGGAGGGTGGGTCCCTGAGCAGTTCTTC. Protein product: CASSLSDGGWVPEQFF.

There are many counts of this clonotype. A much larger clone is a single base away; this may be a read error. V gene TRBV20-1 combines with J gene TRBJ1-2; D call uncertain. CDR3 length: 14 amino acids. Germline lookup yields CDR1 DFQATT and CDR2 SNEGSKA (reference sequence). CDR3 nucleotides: TGCGGTGCTAGAGATAAGACGGCCGCGGGTGGCTACACCTTC. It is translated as CGARDKTAAGGYTF.

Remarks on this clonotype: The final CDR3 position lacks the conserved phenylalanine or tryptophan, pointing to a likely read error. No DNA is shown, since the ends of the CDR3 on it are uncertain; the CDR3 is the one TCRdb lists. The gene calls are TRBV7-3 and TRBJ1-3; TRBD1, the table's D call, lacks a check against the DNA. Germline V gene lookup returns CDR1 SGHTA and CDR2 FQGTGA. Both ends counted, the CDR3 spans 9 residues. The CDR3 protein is CASRLGHNT.

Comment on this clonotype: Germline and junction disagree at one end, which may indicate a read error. For the CDR3, the DNA is TGTGCCAGCAGTGAAGCGCTTACTCGCGGACCTTACAATGAGCAGTTCTTC. This translates into CASSEALTRGPYNEQFF. The J gene is TRBJ2-1, the V gene TRBV10-3; D is uncertain. Germline V gene data show CDR1 as ENHRY and CDR2 as SYGVKD. The CDR3 totals 17 residues.

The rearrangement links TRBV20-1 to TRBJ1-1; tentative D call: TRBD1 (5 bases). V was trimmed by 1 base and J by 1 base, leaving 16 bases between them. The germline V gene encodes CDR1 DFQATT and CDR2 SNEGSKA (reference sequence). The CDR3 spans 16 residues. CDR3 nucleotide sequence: TGCAGTGCTAGAGCCACGCAAGGGGCGAAGAACACTGAAGCTTTCTTT. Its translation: CSARATQGAKNTEAFF.

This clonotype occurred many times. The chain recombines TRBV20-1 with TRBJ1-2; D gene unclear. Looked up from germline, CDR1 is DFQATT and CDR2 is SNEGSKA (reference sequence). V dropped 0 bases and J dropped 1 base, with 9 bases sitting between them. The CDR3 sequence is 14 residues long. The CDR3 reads CSARDQANNYGYTF. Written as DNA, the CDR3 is TGCAGTGCTAGAGATCAGGCAAATAACTATGGCTACACCTTC.

Written as DNA, the CDR3 is TGCGCCAGCAGCCAAGAAGCAGGGGGTGCTAATTCACCCCTCCACTTT. Its translation: CASSQEAGGANSPLHF. J is TRBJ1-6 and V is TRBV4-3; TRBD1 aligns across 7 bases. V shed 0 bases and J 6 bases; nucleotides not matched to a gene: 5. The CDR3 is 16 residues long. Germline V gene data show CDR1 as LGHNA and CDR2 as YSLEER.

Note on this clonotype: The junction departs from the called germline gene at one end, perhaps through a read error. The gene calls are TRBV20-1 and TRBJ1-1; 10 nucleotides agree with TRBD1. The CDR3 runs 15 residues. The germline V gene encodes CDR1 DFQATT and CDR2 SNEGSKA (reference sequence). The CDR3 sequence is CGARGWDRGLAEVFF. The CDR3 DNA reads TGCGGTGCACGAGGATGGGACAGGGGCTTGGCTGAAGTTTTCTTT.

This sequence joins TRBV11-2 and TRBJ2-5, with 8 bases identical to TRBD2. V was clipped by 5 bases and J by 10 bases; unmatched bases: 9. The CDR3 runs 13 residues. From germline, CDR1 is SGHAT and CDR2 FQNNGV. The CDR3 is CASSPPTGGGQYF. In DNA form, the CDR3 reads TGTGCCAGCAGCCCGCCTACGGGGGGGGGCCAGTACTTC.